This T cell receptor beta chain is from a study of blood T cell repertoires in COVID-19. The overall study: Acute and convalescent COVID-19 samples came from the United States, Italy and Spain.

Original processing methods: Reference gene primer amplification gave nucleated cell count estimates. The repertoire was sequenced with immunoSEQ multiplex PCR; TCRdb's copy has only in-frame clones and lacks some. The D gene and trimming were derived from the DNA, and the V and J assignments and clone size from that table. This sample has about 74,000 clones, with about 92% found just once. V gave up 5 bases and J gave up 4 bases, with 12 bases separating them. The CDR3 is 14 residues long. Germline V gene sequence: CDR1 SNHLY, CDR2 FYNNEI. The V and J genes are TRBV2 and TRBJ2-1; D gene uncertain. Sequencing was carried out using peripheral blood. This sequence originates from a woman aged 50 to 60 in a cohort sampled during active COVID-19. CDR3 nucleotides: TGTGCCAGCAGTCTTAGAGGAGTGTACAATGAGCAGTTCTTC. Residues: CASSLRGVYNEQFF.